These 19 T cell receptor beta chains came from one sample sequenced in a study of regulatory T cells in long-lasting Graves disease. This sample's time point: newly diagnosed GD, antithyroid drugs for less than 3 months. TCR sequences were obtained from RNA taken from PBMCs. Through Arm-PCR of CDR3 regions and iRepertoire HTBI primers, TCR beta libraries were built. TCRdb fed the multiplex PCR reads into MiXCR, producing one record per CDR3 protein. Of hundreds of thousands of distinct CDR3 sequences listed, around 17% are singletons. These sequences were also reported in another study, on T cells in Graves' hyperthyroidism and ophthalmopathy.

The sequencing here drew on peripheral blood mononuclear cells (PBMCs), taken at new diagnosis, from a patient treated with antithyroid drugs. The receptors here all came from a man aged 40-50 years with Graves disease.

The table lists this clonotype with many counts. The chain uses TRBV20-1 and TRBJ2-3; 12 bases match TRBD2. V trimming: 3 bases; J trimming: 1 base; junction bases outside the gene matches: 11. Germline V gives CDR1 DFQATT, CDR2 SNEGSKA (reference sequence). The CDR3 has 18 residues. The CDR3, as DNA: TGCAGTGCTAGGGGGGCTAGCGGGGGGGTAAAGCGCACAGATACGCAGTATTTT. Translation: CSARGASGGVKRTDTQYF.

The V call is TRBV19, the J call TRBJ2-3; perhaps TRBD1 as D (5 bases). Trimming left V 3 bases short and J 3 bases short, with 7 bases between. This CDR3 is 13 amino acids long. Germline V gene lookup returns CDR1 LNHDA and CDR2 SQIVND (reference sequence). CDR3 sequence (DNA): TGTGCCAGTAGTATGGGGCGGACAGATACGCAGTATTTT. Amino acids: CASSMGRTDTQYF.

This clonotype was found many times. The V gene is TRBV7-2, the J gene TRBJ2-2; TRBD1 aligns across 10 bases. V lost 5 bases to trimming and J lost 6 bases; unmatched junction nucleotides: 6. CDR3 length equals 15 residues. CDR1 is SGHTA and CDR2 is FQGNSA in the germline V gene. The CDR3 sequence: CASSQDRGRAGELFF. CDR3 nucleotide sequence: TGTGCCAGCAGCCAAGACAGGGGGCGGGCCGGGGAGCTGTTTTTT.

This rearrangement joins TRBV24-1 to TRBJ2-3; 8 positions agree with TRBD1. With V trimmed by 5 bases and J by 4 bases, 7 bases remained unmatched. Germline loops: CDR1 KGHDR, CDR2 SFDVKD. The CDR3 consists of 15 residues. The CDR3 DNA follows: TGTGCCACCAGTGCGACGTCCAGGGGGCCAGATACGCAGTATTTT. This encodes CATSATSRGPDTQYF.

The J gene is TRBJ2-7, the V gene TRBV7-2; possibly TRBD1 for D (5 bases). Germline V CDR1 and CDR2: SGHTA, FQGNSA. The CDR3 has 15 amino acids. Trimming took off 5 bases at V and 6 bases at J, with 20 bases between the two ends. The CDR3 is CASSPSGRVTGEQYF. In DNA, the CDR3 is TGTGCCAGCAGCCCCTCGGGCAGGGTGACGGGCGAGCAGTACTTC.

This clonotype has a count of ten or more. The J gene is TRBJ2-7, the V gene TRBV2; no definite D call. V lost 4 bases to trimming and J lost 0 bases, with 10 bases between them. Germline V gives CDR1 SNHLY, CDR2 FYNNEI. The CDR3 totals 14 residues. CDR3 sequence (DNA): TGTGCCAGCAGTGTATCCTTCAGCTCCTACGAGCAGTACTTC. Residues: CASSVSFSSYEQYF.

Comment on this clonotype: Given a much more abundant clone one base away, this may be a read error. CDR3 loop: CASSLRGQRDTEAFF. CDR3 nucleotide sequence: TGCGCCAGCAGCCTAAGGGGCCAGAGGGACACTGAAGCTTTCTTT. This chain uses TRBV4-3 with TRBJ1-1; D might be TRBD1 (5 bases). Germline loops: CDR1 LGHNA, CDR2 YSLEER. The CDR3 has 15 residues. Trimming cost V 4 bases and J 3 bases, with 15 bases left between them.

With respect to this clonotype: A single base separates this from a much larger clone, so it may be a read error. The V and J genes are TRBV29-1 and TRBJ2-7; the D gene is possibly TRBD2 (7 bases). Germline assignment: CDR1 SQVTM and CDR2 ANQGSEA. V lost 4 bases and J lost 5, with 21 bases in between. The CDR3 covers 15 residues. The CDR3 loop is CSVASTSVGAHEQYF. The CDR3 DNA sequence: TGCAGCGTTGCTTCAACTAGCGTGGGGGCGCACGAGCAGTACTTC.

This chain uses TRBV9 with TRBJ2-1, with TRBD2 identical over 10 bases. V lost 1 base to trimming and J lost 6 bases; unmatched junction nucleotides: 1. The CDR3 consists of 14 residues. CDR1 and CDR2 (germline): SGDLS, YYNGEE. The CDR3 DNA reads TGTGCCAGCAGCGTAATAGCGGGGGGCAATGAGCAGTTCTTC. Encoded protein: CASSVIAGGNEQFF.

In regard to this clonotype: A much larger clone differs from this one at a single base, so this may be a read error. The V and J genes are TRBV25-1 and TRBJ2-1, with 9 bases fitting TRBD2. Germline-derived CDR1 and CDR2 are MGHDK and SYGVNS. CDR3 length: 17 residues. V dropped 1 base and J dropped 9; count of bases not matched to a gene: 13. The CDR3 protein is CASSEWSGGLGLGEQFF. CDR3 bases: TGTGCCAGCAGTGAATGGAGCGGGGGGCTAGGGTTGGGTGAGCAGTTCTTC.

There are many counts of this clonotype. The rearrangement joins TRBV24-1 to TRBJ2-5; 8 nucleotides agree with TRBD1. Unmatched junction bases numbered 6, after V lost 2 bases and J lost 5 bases. Germline V lookup: CDR1 KGHDR, CDR2 SFDVKD. The CDR3 totals 15 residues. The DNA of the CDR3 is TGTGCCACCAGTGATTGGACAGGGAGGATGGAGACCCAGTACTTC. Encoded protein: CATSDWTGRMETQYF.

The table lists this clonotype with many counts. V usage is TRBV2 and J usage is TRBJ2-3, with 7 bases aligning to TRBD2. CDR1 and CDR2 from the germline V gene are SNHLY and FYNNEI. This CDR3 spans 19 amino acids. Germline trimming cut 5 bases from V and 2 bases from J; bases unmatched to any gene: 19. In DNA form, the CDR3 reads TGTGCCAGCAGTACCCCCCTTGGGTTGGCTAGCGGTTTCACAGATACGCAGTATTTT. Translated: CASSTPLGLASGFTDTQYF. Using reference TRBV2 and TRBJ2-3 for the parts outside the CDR3, the full variable domain is EPEVTQTPSHQVTQMGQEVILRCVPISNHLYFYWYRQILGQKVEFLVSFYNNEISEKSEIFDDQFSVERPDGSNFTLKIRSTKLEDSAMYFCASSTPLGLASGFTDTQYFGPGTRLTVL.

This clonotype was seen at least ten times. The chain uses TRBV7-2 and TRBJ1-5, with D perhaps TRBD1 (6 bases). Germline CDR1 is SGHTA and CDR2 is FQGNSA. Trimming cost V 3 bases and J 7 bases, with 16 bases left between them. The CDR3 runs 15 residues. This CDR3 is CASSFGGRAGQPQHF. CDR3 coding DNA: TGTGCCAGCAGCTTTGGGGGGCGCGCAGGGCAGCCCCAGCATTTT.

This clonotype was seen ten or more times. CDR3 sequence reads: CASSLGGPYEQYF. In DNA form, the CDR3 reads TGTGCCAGCAGTTTGGGGGGGCCCTACGAGCAGTACTTC. The chain carries TRBV28 and TRBJ2-7, with D maybe TRBD2 (7 bases). Trimming cost V 3 bases and J 2 bases, with 8 bases left between them. The germline V gene has CDR1 MDHEN and CDR2 SYDVKM. CDR3 length: 13 amino acids.

At least ten counts were recorded for this clonotype. The chain has TRBV5-1 and TRBJ1-4; D gene ambiguous. This CDR3 comprises 14 residues. The germline CDR1 and CDR2 sequences are SGHRS and YFSETQ. V gave up 0 bases and J gave up 2 bases, with 5 bases separating them. The CDR3 DNA reads TGCGCCAGCAGCTTGGTCGGCACTAATGAAAAACTGTTTTTT. It yields the protein CASSLVGTNEKLFF.

This clonotype has ten or more counts. CDR3 DNA: TGCGCCAGCAGCCTTTTACAGGGGGACAACACTGAAGCTTTCTTT. Residues: CASSLLQGDNTEAFF. This rearrangement joins TRBV4-1 to TRBJ1-1; 8 nucleotides align to TRBD1. Losses at the gene ends were 4 bases for V and 2 bases for J; bases not matched to a gene: 6. The CDR3 has 15 residues. From germline, CDR1 is MGHRA and CDR2 YSYEKL.

This clonotype was seen many times. The CDR3: CSARDQGIYGYTF. The DNA of the CDR3 is TGCAGTGCTAGAGATCAGGGAATCTATGGCTACACCTTC. V is TRBV20-1 and J is TRBJ1-2, with a weak D call TRBD1 (5 bases). Germline lookup yields CDR1 DFQATT and CDR2 SNEGSKA (reference sequence). CDR3 length equals 13 residues. V gave up 0 bases and J gave up 4 bases, with 9 bases separating them.

This clonotype was counted many times. The V gene is TRBV12-3 or TRBV12-4, the J gene TRBJ1-3; maybe TRBD1 (5 bases). Trimming cost V 6 bases and J 12 bases, with 21 bases left between them. CDR3 length: 14 residues. CDR3 region: CASRAGHGDMGIYF. CDR3 in DNA: TGTGCCAGCAGAGCCGGACACGGGGATATGGGCATATATTTT.

This clonotype was seen ten or more times. This chain uses TRBV5-1 with TRBJ1-6, with 7 bases fitting TRBD1. Germline assignment: CDR1 SGHRS and CDR2 YFSETQ. This CDR3 has 15 residues. J was trimmed by 8 bases and V by 4 bases; bases with no gene match: 9. CDR3: CASSRGTVIDSPLHF. In DNA form, the CDR3 reads TGCGCCAGCAGCCGAGGGACAGTAATTGATTCACCCCTCCACTTT.